This entry features one T cell receptor beta chain sequence. The antigen this receptor binds is unknown. Per-nucleotide qualities are absent, and no much larger clonotype sits a single base away. The germline V gene sets CDR1 to MDHEN and CDR2 to SYDVKM. Its CDR3 holds 15 amino acids, cysteine through phenylalanine. The only DNA kept is the CDR3, 45 bases in frame from the first base. The protocol used for the library was 5' RACE. Sequencing instrument: Illumina HiSeq 2500. A second PCR of roughly 7 to 12 cycles was run with a J-beta primer mix and a sample-barcoded 5' primer. A template-switch 5' adaptor carrying 12 random nucleotides introduced a unique molecular identifier onto each TCR beta cDNA molecule. Each sample yielded at least 3 million CDR3-containing paired-end reads. First-strand cDNA synthesis was performed from all RNA using the Mint cDNA synthesis kit, with priming by a TRBC-specific oligonucleotide. Following uracil-DNA glycosylase treatment, a first 18-cycle PCR with universal primers M1SS and BC2_uni_R was performed on all cDNA. The authors' analysis ran thus. For normalization, 1 million high-quality reads were randomly selected from each sample, with every read carrying a distinct molecular identifier. Reads with shared molecular identifiers were discarded instead of being binned into consensus sequences. MiTCR, with a Q25 quality threshold and the strictest error-elimination algorithm, was used for CDR3 identification, clonotype clustering and error correction. Lower-bound total TCR beta diversity was estimated with a nonparametric unseen species model using Euler transformation. The raw public data were reprocessed by TCRdb itself: fastp quality trimming at Q25, MiXCR clonotype calling, in-frame beta chains only. Every entry covers one CDR3 protein and lists the most common genes and DNA from its rows. TCRdb's processing, not the authors', yielded these V and J calls. Across this sample there are about 400,000 distinct CDR3 sequences, with 45% to 60% seen only once. 45% to 65% of the sample belongs to the ten largest clones.

The 40 or so donors, aged roughly 6 to 90 years, were systemically healthy Caucasian individuals from Russia. Ten milliliters of peripheral blood were drawn from each donor into EDTA-treated Vacutainer tubes. Ficoll-Paque density-gradient centrifugation was used to isolate PBMCs, with at least 6.5 million per sample. Total RNA was extracted from PBMCs with Trizol reagent, with at least 5 micrograms obtained per sample. Naive CD45RAhigh/CD27high T cell percentages were measured by flow cytometry on a PBMC aliquot from every donor. The data derive from a study of blood T cells in healthy people across ages (dated by TCRdb to between 2014 and 2017). A note on the overall study: In model experiments, roughly one uniquely barcoded TCR beta cDNA molecule per two T cells was captured by template switching. The study measured age-related changes in TCR beta repertoire diversity using deep sequencing normalized with unique cDNA molecular identifiers. Four age groups were formed from the donors: young (average roughly 15 years), middle-aged (approximately 41), aged (62) and long-lived (82). To avoid experimental bias, donors of different ages were randomly spread across the sequencing lanes. Using the same blood draw, the study looked at two additional independent replicas of 1 million unique cDNA reads for two donors, one aged 18 to 29 and the other aged 80 or older. The research as a whole found: Compared with the aged group, the long-lived group had more naive CD4+ T cells, fewer expanded clones and increased TCR diversity, a pattern suggesting age selection. Since profiling was done on bulk unsorted PBMCs, naive and antigen-experienced compartments could not be conclusively compared. Estimates of total diversity based on one million sequenced T cells were considered lower bounds and underestimates. Because the CMV infection status of the donors was unknown, age-related changes in expanded clonotypes may potentially have been confounded. Observed TCR beta diversity correlated strongly with the percentage of naive T cells measured by flow cytometry. As age increased, observed TCR beta diversity per million T cells dropped in a roughly linear way, and a significant reduction was already evident by age around 41.

Source material: blood. This receptor was obtained from a man aged 55 to 70 in good health. The chain is made from TRBV28 and TRBJ2-5; 7 central bases correspond to TRBD2. The last part of the DNA fits TRBJ2-7 better; the J call may be wrong. The CDR3 region has the sequence CASSTTSVPPYEQYF. The DNA sequence follows: TGTGCCAGCAGTACAACTAGCGTCCCCCCCTACGAGCAGTACTTC.